What follows are 27 T cell receptor beta chains derived from one specimen sequenced in a study of T cells in Graves' hyperthyroidism and ophthalmopathy. RNA transcripts served as the template for amplifying TCR beta CDR3 regions. In the first-round RT-PCR of the TCR CDR3, the HTBI primer set was used. TCRdb re-called the multiplex PCR reads with MiXCR, one entry per CDR3 protein. This sample has a few hundred thousand distinct CDR3 sequences; 17% occur once, and the top ten carry approximately 15%. What was sequenced was blood. The source is a woman aged 18-29 years with Graves' ophthalmopathy.

This chain links TRBV20-1 with TRBJ2-5; D is ambiguous. Looked up from germline, CDR1 is DFQATT and CDR2 is SNEGSKA (reference sequence). V was clipped by 1 base and J by 7 bases, with 4 bases between them. The CDR3 is 10 residues long. The CDR3 reads CSARGGTQYF. CDR3 nucleotide sequence: TGCAGTGCTAGAGGCGGGACCCAGTACTTC.

This chain uses TRBV27 with TRBJ2-2; no reliable D call. V was cut by 6 bases and J by 3 bases, with 5 bases left in between. Germline values: CDR1 MNHEY, CDR2 SMNVEV (reference sequence). The CDR3 consists of 12 residues. CDR3 sequence reads: CASRVYTGELFF. CDR3 in DNA: TGTGCCAGCAGGGTTTACACCGGGGAGCTGTTTTTT.

Details on this clonotype: Just one base apart from a much larger clone, this may be a read error. The conserved phenylalanine or tryptophan is not found at the CDR3 terminus, so this likely reflects a read error. The rearrangement joins TRBV5-8 to TRBJ1-2, with D possibly TRBD1 on 6 matching bases. Deletions cut 3 bases from V and 1 base from J, with 13 bases between. Germline CDR1 and CDR2: SGHTS and YDEGEE. This CDR3 spans 15 amino acids. The chain's CDR3 is CASSYINRDNYGYTL. Here the CDR3 DNA reads TGTGCCAGCAGCTATATAAACAGGGATAACTATGGCTACACCCTC.

The rearrangement joins TRBV3-1 to TRBJ1-1; no reliable D call. V was clipped by 6 bases and J by 6 bases, with 14 bases between them. Germline values: CDR1 LGHDT, CDR2 YNNKEL (reference sequence). This CDR3 is built from 13 residues. The CDR3 DNA reads as TGTGCCAGCAGTTACTCACCTGGCCCTGAAGCTTTCTTT. Protein: CASSYSPGPEAFF.

In this sample, this clonotype turned up a few times. CDR3 nucleotides: TGTGCCAGCAGCTCCTCCGGGACAGGGTTCGGCTACACCTTC. Translating it yields CASSSSGTGFGYTF. J is TRBJ1-2 and V is TRBV7-8; 9 bases fit TRBD1. Trimming took 4 bases from V and 8 from J; bases not matched to a gene: 8. The germline gives CDR1 SGHVS, CDR2 FQNEAQ. The CDR3 loop spans 14 amino acids.

This clonotype was observed at least ten times. The chain joins TRBV13 to TRBJ1-1; the D is unclear. With 2 bases removed from V and 7 bases from J, the gap between germline ends came to 23 bases. The germline V gene has CDR1 PRHDT and CDR2 FYEKMQ (reference sequence). This CDR3 comprises 17 residues. DNA for the CDR3: TGTGCCAGCAGCTTAAGAAGGTCCCGAGGTTGGTCCTATGAAGCTTTCTTT. Translating gives CASSLRRSRGWSYEAFF. Filled out from reference TRBV13 and TRBJ1-1, the complete variable domain reads AAGVIQSPRHLIKEKRETATLKCYPIPRHDTVYWYQQGPGQDPQFLISFYEKMQSDKGSIPDRFSAQQFSDYHSELNMSSLELGDSALYFCASSLRRSRGWSYEAFFGQGTRLTVV.

This clonotype has at least ten counts. This chain joins TRBV20-1 and TRBJ1-2; 7 positions agree with TRBD1. J lost 8 bases, V lost 2 bases, and 5 bases had no gene match. CDR1 and CDR2 from the germline V gene are DFQATT and SNEGSKA (reference sequence). CDR3 length: 12 residues. The CDR3 reads CSARFLTGGYTF. The CDR3 coding sequence is TGCAGTGCTAGATTCTTGACAGGGGGCTACACCTTC.

The CDR3 coding sequence is TGTGCCAGCAGCTTCGGCACCGCTGGAAACACCATATATTTT. It encodes CASSFGTAGNTIYF. V and J are TRBV11-2 and TRBJ1-3, with unresolved D. Between the trimmed V and J ends, which lost 3 bases and 2 bases, there was a span of 8 bases. The germline V gene has CDR1 SGHAT and CDR2 FQNNGV. The CDR3 has 14 amino acids.

The chain links TRBV6-2 or TRBV6-3 to TRBJ2-7, with 7 bases matching TRBD1. Per the germline V gene, CDR1 is MNHEY and CDR2 is SVGEGT. V shed 4 bases, J shed 5 bases, and the junction held 5 bases outside the gene matches. This CDR3 region has 13 residues. Here the CDR3 reads CASSSLDRDEQYF. CDR3 sequence (DNA): TGTGCCAGCAGTTCCCTAGACAGGGACGAGCAGTACTTC.

The chain is built from TRBV29-1 and TRBJ2-2, with TRBD2 matching over 13 bases. V shed 0 bases, J shed 4 bases, and the junction held 8 bases outside the gene matches. CDR1 and CDR2 from the germline V gene are SQVTM and ANQGSEA. The CDR3 contains 18 residues. This CDR3 reads CSVEDGGLAGLSTGELFF. The CDR3 coding sequence is TGCAGCGTTGAAGATGGGGGACTAGCGGGACTAAGCACCGGGGAGCTGTTTTTT.

This chain uses TRBV30 with TRBJ1-1, with 9 bases lining up with TRBD1. The CDR3 is made up of 14 amino acids. Germline values: CDR1 GTSNPN, CDR2 SVGIG (reference sequence). After removal of 5 bases from V and 4 bases from J, the junction contained 8 bases not matched to a gene. As DNA, the CDR3 is TGTGCCTGGGAGGGACAGGGATCGACCACTGAAGCTTTCTTT. Protein sequence: CAWEGQGSTTEAFF.

V gene TRBV4-1 combines with J gene TRBJ2-7; D uncertain. The germline gives CDR1 MGHRA, CDR2 YSYEKL. V was clipped by 2 bases and J by 3 bases, with 11 bases between them. This CDR3 has 14 residues. CDR3: CASSQPRSSYEQYF. The CDR3 nucleotides are TGCGCCAGCAGCCAACCAAGGTCAAGCTACGAGCAGTACTTC.

This clonotype appeared many times. Here the CDR3 reads CSADGDYEQYF. The CDR3 DNA sequence: TGCAGTGCGGACGGGGACTACGAGCAGTACTTC. The rearrangement uses TRBV20-1 and TRBJ2-7; a possible D gene is TRBD2 (5 bases). Germline V gives CDR1 DFQATT, CDR2 SNEGSKA (reference sequence). The CDR3 is 11 residues long. The ends were cut back, 6 bases at V and 3 bases at J, with 9 bases in the middle.

This clonotype has only a few counts. J is TRBJ2-1 and V is TRBV6-4, with 10 bases aligning to TRBD2. The CDR3 contains 16 residues. J was trimmed by 4 bases and V by 2 bases; bases with no gene match: 5. CDR1 is MRHNA, CDR2 SNTAGT, per germline. CDR3: CASSDTPSGSYNEQFF. CDR3 nucleotide sequence: TGTGCCAGCAGTGACACCCCTAGCGGGAGTTACAATGAGCAGTTCTTC.

This clonotype appeared many times. V gene TRBV28 combines with J gene TRBJ2-5, with 13 bases fitting TRBD2. The CDR3 is 17 residues long. Per germline, CDR1 MDHEN and CDR2 SYDVKM. V gave up 2 bases and J gave up 1 base; unmatched junction bases: 4. The CDR3 nucleotides read TGTGCCAGCAGTTTAGGTACTAGCGGGGGGGCCCAAGAGACCCAGTACTTC. It yields the protein CASSLGTSGGAQETQYF.

This clonotype was found many times. The rearrangement joins TRBV6-2 or TRBV6-3 to TRBJ2-5; D is perhaps TRBD2 (5 bases). With 6 bases removed from V and 5 bases from J, the gap between germline ends came to 10 bases. The germline gives CDR1 MNHEY, CDR2 SVGEGT. CDR3 size: 12 residues. The chain's CDR3 is CASRRSGETQYF. CDR3 nucleotides: TGTGCCAGCAGACGATCGGGGGAGACCCAGTACTTC.

This clonotype was seen a few times. The chain recombines TRBV5-4 with TRBJ2-5; the match to TRBD1 covers 12 bases. Germline assignment: CDR1 SGHNT and CDR2 YYREEE (reference sequence). Trimming removed 1 base from V and 4 bases from J; junction bases left unmatched: 8. The CDR3 has 17 amino acids. DNA for the CDR3: TGTGCCAGCAGCTTGCCGGGACAGGGGGCTATCGTAGAGACCCAGTACTTC. Amino acid sequence: CASSLPGQGAIVETQYF.

In its sample, this clonotype was seen a few times. The genes are TRBV5-6 and TRBJ1-5, with D unclear. There are 17 residues in the CDR3. Between the trimmed V and J ends, which lost 1 base and 0 bases, there was a span of 14 bases. The germline CDR1 and CDR2 sequences are SGHDT and YYEEEE. Here the CDR3 DNA reads TGTGCCAGCAGCTTGAGGCACGCAGGATATAGCAATCAGCCCCAGCATTTT. Its translation is CASSLRHAGYSNQPQHF. Complete variable domain (other parts from reference TRBV5-6 and TRBJ1-5): DAGVTQSPTHLIKTRGQQVTLRCSPKSGHDTVSWYQQALGQGPQFIFQYYEEEERQRGNFPDRFSGHQFPNYSSELNVNALLLGDSALYLCASSLRHAGYSNQPQHFGDGTRLSIL.

J is TRBJ2-5 and V is TRBV13; tentatively, D is TRBD1 (5 bases). V was clipped by 4 bases and J by 2 bases, with 11 bases between them. The CDR3 contains 14 residues. Germline assignment: CDR1 PRHDT and CDR2 FYEKMQ (reference sequence). The CDR3 spells CASSSRRQQETQYF. CDR3 sequence (DNA): TGTGCCAGCAGCTCCCGGAGACAGCAAGAGACCCAGTACTTC.

This clonotype was observed a few times. The genes are TRBV6-1 and TRBJ1-4, with D perhaps matching TRBD1 (5 bases). The CDR3 covers 17 residues. The germline gives CDR1 MNHNS, CDR2 SASEGT. V lost 1 base, J lost 3 bases, and 15 bases lay in between. The CDR3 DNA reads TGTGCCAGCAGTGAAGAGGCAGGTGGGGGGGCTAATGAAAAACTGTTTTTT. Amino acids: CASSEEAGGGANEKLFF.

The sample holds a few counts of this clonotype. The chain recombines TRBV30 with TRBJ1-1, with D perhaps matching TRBD1 (6 bases). The CDR3 runs 15 residues. Trimming cost V 5 bases and J 5 bases, with 21 bases left between them. The germline gives CDR1 GTSNPN, CDR2 SVGIG (reference sequence). This chain's CDR3 is CAWLAGAARKTEAFF. The DNA of the CDR3 is TGTGCCTGGCTCGCAGGGGCCGCGCGAAAGACTGAAGCTTTCTTT.

The chain uses TRBV4-3 and TRBJ2-3; D is ambiguous. Germline loops: CDR1 LGHNA, CDR2 YSLEER. The CDR3 runs 15 residues. Trimming stripped 0 bases from V and 3 bases from J, with 10 bases between. CDR3 sequence reads: CASSQDVSRTDTQYF. Written as DNA, the CDR3 is TGCGCCAGCAGCCAAGATGTAAGTCGGACAGATACGCAGTATTTT.

The chain has TRBV3-1 and TRBJ2-7, with 8 bases aligning to TRBD1. V dropped 0 bases and J dropped 4; count of bases not matched to a gene: 5. Germline V gene data show CDR1 as LGHDT and CDR2 as YNNKEL (reference sequence). The CDR3 runs 15 residues. CDR3 in DNA: TGTGCCAGCAGCCAAGAGGACAGGGAAATATACGAGCAGTACTTC. This gives the protein CASSQEDREIYEQYF.

This clonotype was counted many times. This rearrangement joins TRBV20-1 to TRBJ2-7, with D perhaps matching TRBD2 (5 bases). The CDR3 runs 15 residues. The V gene's germline CDR1 is DFQATT and CDR2 SNEGSKA (reference sequence). Trimming removed 0 bases from V and 7 bases from J, with 19 bases in between. The CDR3 is CSARDYLGELGEQYF. CDR3 DNA sequence: TGCAGTGCTAGAGATTACCTTGGGGAGCTGGGTGAGCAGTACTTC.

This clonotype has only a few counts. The rearrangement uses TRBV5-1 and TRBJ1-3; 9 nucleotides align to TRBD1. The junction had 8 bases not matched to a gene; V was cut back by 3 bases and J by 1 base. The V gene's germline CDR1 is SGHRS and CDR2 YFSETQ. The CDR3 totals 17 residues. CDR3 sequence reads: CASSSMGQGISGNTIYF. The CDR3 region has the DNA TGCGCCAGCAGCTCGATGGGACAGGGAATATCTGGAAACACCATATATTTT. Drawing the rest from reference TRBV5-1 and TRBJ1-3, the complete variable domain is KAGVTQTPRYLIKTRGQQVTLSCSPISGHRSVSWYQQTPGQGLQFLFEYFSETQRNKGNFPGRFSGRQFSNSRSEMNVSTLELGDSALYLCASSSMGQGISGNTIYFGEGSWLTVV.

This clonotype was seen only a few times. CDR3 sequence reads: CASSLVGADTGELFF. The CDR3 DNA sequence: TGTGCCAGCAGCTTAGTCGGCGCTGATACCGGGGAGCTGTTTTTT. This chain links TRBV11-3 with TRBJ2-2; no firm D call. CDR3 size: 15 residues. Between the trimmed V and J ends, which lost 1 base and 5 bases, there was a span of 11 bases. Germline V gene sequence: CDR1 SGHNT, CDR2 YENEEA.

There are a few counts of this clonotype. This chain joins TRBV7-3 and TRBJ2-1; 11 bases agree with TRBD2. Germline trimming cut 5 bases from V and 7 bases from J; bases unmatched to any gene: 10. Germline V gives CDR1 SGHTA, CDR2 FQGTGA. This CDR3 has 16 amino acids. In DNA form, the CDR3 reads TGTGCCAGCAGCCTCACTAGCGGGAGTGGGTGGAATGAGCAGTTCTTC. Amino acid sequence: CASSLTSGSGWNEQFF.